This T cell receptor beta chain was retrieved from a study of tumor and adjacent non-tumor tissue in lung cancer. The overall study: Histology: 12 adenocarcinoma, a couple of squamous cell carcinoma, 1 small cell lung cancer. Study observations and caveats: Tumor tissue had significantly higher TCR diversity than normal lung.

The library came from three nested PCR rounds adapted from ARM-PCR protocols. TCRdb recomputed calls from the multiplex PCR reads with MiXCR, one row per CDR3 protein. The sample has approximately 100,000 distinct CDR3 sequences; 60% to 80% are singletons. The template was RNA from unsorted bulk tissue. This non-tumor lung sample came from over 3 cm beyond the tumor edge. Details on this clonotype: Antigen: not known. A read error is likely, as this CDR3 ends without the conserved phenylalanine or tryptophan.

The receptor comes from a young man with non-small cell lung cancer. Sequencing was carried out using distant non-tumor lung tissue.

The DNA of the CDR3 is TGTCCCAGCAGCTTTGTAAATACGCAGTATTTG. It specifies CPSSFVNTQYL. V and J are TRBV11-2 and TRBJ2-3, with D uncertain. This CDR3 spans 11 amino acids. The germline V gene has CDR1 SGHAT and CDR2 FQNNGV.